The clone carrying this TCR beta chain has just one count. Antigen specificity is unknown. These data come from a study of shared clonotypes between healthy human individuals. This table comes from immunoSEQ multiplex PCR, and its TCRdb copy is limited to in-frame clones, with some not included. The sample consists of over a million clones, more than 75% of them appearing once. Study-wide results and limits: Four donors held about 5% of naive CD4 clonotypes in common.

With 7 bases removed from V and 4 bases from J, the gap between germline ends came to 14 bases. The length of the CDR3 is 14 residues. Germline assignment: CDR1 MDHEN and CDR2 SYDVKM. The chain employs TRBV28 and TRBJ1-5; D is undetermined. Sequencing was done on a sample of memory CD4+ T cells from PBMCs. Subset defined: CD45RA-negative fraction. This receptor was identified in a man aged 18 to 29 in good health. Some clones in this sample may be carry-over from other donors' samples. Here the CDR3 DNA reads TGTGCCAGCACGGACGGTCAGTTGAATCAGCCCCAGCATTTT. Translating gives CASTDGQLNQPQHF.